This TCR beta chain came from a study of identical twins. CDR1 and CDR2 from the germline V gene are SGHRS and YFSETQ. The CDR3 loop spans 14 amino acids. Trimming shortened V by 4 bases and J by 1 base, and 10 bases separated the two germline ends. TCRdb recomputed calls from the 5' RACE reads with MiXCR, one row per CDR3 protein. The sample lists a few hundred thousand distinct CDR3 sequences, more than 9.5% occurring once. To note about this clonotype: What it binds is not known.

Whole-study results and caveats: Invariant MAIT and iNKT cells are populations that could partly confound zero-insertion analyses.

These records were also assigned to another study, of yellow fever vaccine responses in identical twins.

This sequence joins TRBV5-1 and TRBJ2-3, with D perhaps TRBD1 or TRBD2 (5 bases each). The specimen sequenced was memory (CD45RO+) T cells sorted from blood. The clonotype originates from a woman aged 18-29 years in good health. CDR3 bases: TGCGCCAGCAGCACTACGGGACGCACAGATACGCAGTATTTT. Amino acids: CASSTTGRTDTQYF.